These T cell receptor beta chains were read from a single sample in a study of radiotherapy plus CTLA-4 blockade in lung cancer. TCRdb keeps only in-frame clones here, not all; method: immunoSEQ multiplex PCR. The profile shows approximately 90,000 clones, about 83% of them singletons. The specimen comprised peripheral blood, sampled from a patient treated with radiotherapy plus ipilimumab. The receptors originated from a human donor with non-small cell lung cancer who had stable disease on radiotherapy plus ipilimumab. Both conserved end residues are part of each CDR3. The order of the fields is CDR3 DNA, CDR3 protein, D gene, J gene, clone size, V gene. D genes are given only for firm matches. Size is omitted from some rows. Given values are once, few, many or a class for expanded clones.

cdr3_nt: TGTGCCAGCTCACCACGGGATGGCAGAGAATATTCTAACTATGGCTACACCTTC; cdr3_aa: CASSPRDGREYSNYGYTF; d_call: -; j_call: TRBJ1-2; clone_size: once; v_call: TRBV18
cdr3_nt: TGTGCCAGCAGCTTGGGCAGTGGGACAGGGGGCCGCTCCTACAATGAGCAGTTCTTC; cdr3_aa: CASSLGSGTGGRSYNEQFF; d_call: TRBD1; j_call: TRBJ2-1; clone_size: -; v_call: TRBV11-2
cdr3_nt: TGTGCCAGCACCAGGGATGGGGGTGAGCAGTTCTTC; cdr3_aa: CASTRDGGEQFF; d_call: -; j_call: TRBJ2-1; clone_size: -; v_call: TRBV7-3
cdr3_nt: TGTGCCAGCAGTTCGACAGGGACCTATGAAAAACTGTTTTTT; cdr3_aa: CASSSTGTYEKLFF; d_call: TRBD1; j_call: TRBJ1-4; clone_size: few; v_call: TRBV28
cdr3_nt: TGCGCCAGCAGCTTGAGCTACGGCAAAACCGGGACTAGCGGGAGAGGATACGAGCAGTACTTC; cdr3_aa: CASSLSYGKTGTSGRGYEQYF; d_call: TRBD2; j_call: TRBJ2-7; clone_size: -; v_call: TRBV5-1
cdr3_nt: TGTGCCAGCAGCCGGATAGCGGGAGGGACCTACGAGCAGTACTTC; cdr3_aa: CASSRIAGGTYEQYF; d_call: TRBD2; j_call: TRBJ2-7; clone_size: -; v_call: TRBV2
cdr3_nt: TGCGCCAGCAGCTTGTTTAGCGGGAGAGGTGAGCAGTACTTC; cdr3_aa: CASSLFSGRGEQYF; d_call: TRBD2; j_call: TRBJ2-7; clone_size: -; v_call: TRBV5-1
cdr3_nt: TGCGCCAGCAATTCAGGGCTCTCTGGAAACACCATATATTTT; cdr3_aa: CASNSGLSGNTIYF; d_call: -; j_call: TRBJ1-3; clone_size: -; v_call: TRBV5-1
cdr3_nt: TGTGCCACCGGGACAGGCGCTCTATATGGCTACACCTTC; cdr3_aa: CATGTGALYGYTF; d_call: TRBD1; j_call: TRBJ1-2; clone_size: -; v_call: TRBV19
cdr3_nt: TGTGCCGGCAGACTAGCGGATTTCTACAATGAGCAGTTCTTC; cdr3_aa: CAGRLADFYNEQFF; d_call: TRBD2; j_call: TRBJ2-1; clone_size: few; v_call: TRBV27
cdr3_nt: TGTGCCAGCAGACCCGACCCCTCAGGCACCGGGGAGCTGTTTTTT; cdr3_aa: CASRPDPSGTGELFF; d_call: -; j_call: TRBJ2-2; clone_size: -; v_call: TRBV2
cdr3_nt: TGTGCCAGCAGTGGGACAGGGGCGCGGGGAGAAAAACTGTTTTTT; cdr3_aa: CASSGTGARGEKLFF; d_call: TRBD1; j_call: TRBJ1-4; clone_size: once; v_call: TRBV6-1
cdr3_nt: TGTGCCAGCAGCAGGACTAGCGGGAGTCACGAGCAGTACTTC; cdr3_aa: CASSRTSGSHEQYF; d_call: TRBD2; j_call: TRBJ2-7; clone_size: -; v_call: TRBV7-9
cdr3_nt: TGTGCCAGCACCGGACTAGCGGGAACAAGCCAAGAGACCCAGTACTTC; cdr3_aa: CASTGLAGTSQETQYF; d_call: TRBD2; j_call: TRBJ2-5; clone_size: -; v_call: TRBV2
cdr3_nt: TGTGCCAGCAGTCCGCCTCTCTATGGCTACACCTTC; cdr3_aa: CASSPPLYGYTF; d_call: -; j_call: TRBJ1-2; clone_size: few; v_call: TRBV28
cdr3_nt: TGTGCCAGCAGCGGAAGGGGGGGAAACACCATATATTTT; cdr3_aa: CASSGRGGNTIYF; d_call: -; j_call: TRBJ1-3; clone_size: -; v_call: TRBV5-4
cdr3_nt: TGTGCCAGTGGGGGTGTGAGAGGCGAGCAGTACTTC; cdr3_aa: CASGGVRGEQYF; d_call: -; j_call: TRBJ2-7; clone_size: -; v_call: TRBV19
cdr3_nt: TGTGCCAGCAGTTTATGGGGGAGTCAGCCCCAGCATTTT; cdr3_aa: CASSLWGSQPQHF; d_call: -; j_call: TRBJ1-5; clone_size: once; v_call: TRBV28
cdr3_nt: TGTGCCAGCAGAATGATGTGGGCGGGAGGGGGTTACGAGCAGTACTTC; cdr3_aa: CASRMMWAGGGYEQYF; d_call: TRBD2; j_call: TRBJ2-7; clone_size: -; v_call: TRBV27
cdr3_nt: TGTGCCAGCAGTCAAGAGGTAGCCACCCAGTACTTC; cdr3_aa: CASSQEVATQYF; d_call: -; j_call: TRBJ2-5; clone_size: -; v_call: TRBV7-2
cdr3_nt: TGTGCCAGCAGTGAATACCAGCGCCAGCCCCAGCATTTT; cdr3_aa: CASSEYQRQPQHF; d_call: -; j_call: TRBJ1-5; clone_size: -; v_call: TRBV2
cdr3_nt: TGTGCCAGCAGCCAAGGAGCTGGTTCCTACGAGCAGTACTTC; cdr3_aa: CASSQGAGSYEQYF; d_call: -; j_call: TRBJ2-7; clone_size: -; v_call: TRBV4-2
cdr3_nt: TGTGCCAGCAGCCAAGCCTGGGACTGGAGCACAGATACGCAGTATTTT; cdr3_aa: CASSQAWDWSTDTQYF; d_call: -; j_call: TRBJ2-3; clone_size: -; v_call: TRBV14
cdr3_nt: TGTGCCAGCAGCTTAGTTGGACAGGGGGCAACTAATGAAAAACTGTTTTTT; cdr3_aa: CASSLVGQGATNEKLFF; d_call: TRBD1; j_call: TRBJ1-4; clone_size: -; v_call: TRBV7-9
cdr3_nt: TGTGCCAGCAGTTTGCCTCTGGACAGGGGGAGCACCGGGGAGCTGTTTTTT; cdr3_aa: CASSLPLDRGSTGELFF; d_call: TRBD1; j_call: TRBJ2-2; clone_size: -; v_call: TRBV28
cdr3_nt: TGTGCCAGCAACGAAACCGCGGGGACAGCTCACTACGAGCAGTACTTC; cdr3_aa: CASNETAGTAHYEQYF; d_call: -; j_call: TRBJ2-7; clone_size: -; v_call: TRBV21-1
cdr3_nt: TGTGCCAGCAGCACGGCGGCGGGGGGCCGCTACGAGCAGTACTTC; cdr3_aa: CASSTAAGGRYEQYF; d_call: TRBD2; j_call: TRBJ2-7; clone_size: -; v_call: TRBV7-2
cdr3_nt: TGCAGTGTTACCAGGGGTTACGAGCAGTACTTC; cdr3_aa: CSVTRGYEQYF; d_call: -; j_call: TRBJ2-7; clone_size: -; v_call: TRBV20-1
cdr3_nt: TGTGCCAGCAGCTCGGGACAGGGGAGCTACAATGAGCAGTTCTTC; cdr3_aa: CASSSGQGSYNEQFF; d_call: TRBD1; j_call: TRBJ2-1; clone_size: -; v_call: TRBV7-6
cdr3_nt: TGTGCCAGCAGCCCCCTGCGACAGGGAGAAACCCAGTACTTC; cdr3_aa: CASSPLRQGETQYF; d_call: TRBD1; j_call: TRBJ2-5; clone_size: -; v_call: TRBV27
cdr3_nt: TGCGCCAGCAGTGTTAACAGCAATTCACCCCTCCACTTT; cdr3_aa: CASSVNSNSPLHF; d_call: -; j_call: TRBJ1-6; clone_size: -; v_call: TRBV10-1
cdr3_nt: TGTGCCAGCAGTCCACTAAGAGAGATAGATACGCAGTATTTT; cdr3_aa: CASSPLREIDTQYF; d_call: -; j_call: TRBJ2-3; clone_size: few; v_call: TRBV28
cdr3_nt: TGCAGCGTTGTCGGGAACGGGCTTGGCTACACCTTC; cdr3_aa: CSVVGNGLGYTF; d_call: -; j_call: TRBJ1-2; clone_size: -; v_call: TRBV29-1
cdr3_nt: TGTGCCAGCAGCGTAGAGGTGGGGGGAGAGACCCAGTACTTC; cdr3_aa: CASSVEVGGETQYF; d_call: -; j_call: TRBJ2-5; clone_size: -; v_call: TRBV9
cdr3_nt: TGTGCCAGCAGCTCGCCGACTAGCGGGAGGGGAAGCTCCTACAATGAGCAGTTCTTC; cdr3_aa: CASSSPTSGRGSSYNEQFF; d_call: TRBD2; j_call: TRBJ2-1; clone_size: -; v_call: TRBV7-2
cdr3_nt: TGCAGCGGTTCGGTTCGGAACTACGAGCAGTACTTC; cdr3_aa: CSGSVRNYEQYF; d_call: -; j_call: TRBJ2-7; clone_size: -; v_call: TRBV29-1
cdr3_nt: TGTGCCAGCTCACCTCCAGCGGGAAACACCGGGGAGCTGTTTTTT; cdr3_aa: CASSPPAGNTGELFF; d_call: TRBD2; j_call: TRBJ2-2; clone_size: -; v_call: TRBV18
cdr3_nt: TGTGCCAGCAGTTACGATCGGGGAGGGACTGAAGCTTTCTTT; cdr3_aa: CASSYDRGGTEAFF; d_call: -; j_call: TRBJ1-1; clone_size: -; v_call: TRBV6-5
cdr3_nt: TGTGCCACCCCGAGGGGTCGGGGCGTTGACACGCAGTATTTT; cdr3_aa: CATPRGRGVDTQYF; d_call: -; j_call: TRBJ2-3; clone_size: -; v_call: TRBV25-1
cdr3_nt: TGTGCCAGCAGTGAAAAGGGGACAGTATACTCTGGGGCCAACGTCCTGACTTTC; cdr3_aa: CASSEKGTVYSGANVLTF; d_call: TRBD1; j_call: TRBJ2-6; clone_size: -; v_call: TRBV6-1
cdr3_nt: TGTGCCAGCAGCTTAGCGTGGGCAGGGGATAGTGAGCAGTTCTTC; cdr3_aa: CASSLAWAGDSEQFF; d_call: -; j_call: TRBJ2-1; clone_size: once; v_call: TRBV7-9
cdr3_nt: TGTGCCAGCAAGGGCTCCGCCCAGCTTAATGCCGAGCAGTACTTC; cdr3_aa: CASKGSAQLNAEQYF; d_call: -; j_call: TRBJ2-7; clone_size: -; v_call: TRBV11-2
cdr3_nt: TGCGCCAGCAGCAGACAGGGGGCGGGAGAGACCCAGTACTTC; cdr3_aa: CASSRQGAGETQYF; d_call: TRBD1; j_call: TRBJ2-5; clone_size: -; v_call: TRBV5-1
cdr3_nt: TGTGCCAGCAGCGAGCCGGACCTCTACGAGCAGTACTTC; cdr3_aa: CASSEPDLYEQYF; d_call: -; j_call: TRBJ2-7; clone_size: -; v_call: TRBV9
cdr3_nt: TGTGCCAGCGGCGCCCGGGACCGACAGACCCAGTACTTC; cdr3_aa: CASGARDRQTQYF; d_call: -; j_call: TRBJ2-5; clone_size: -; v_call: TRBV2
cdr3_nt: TGTGCCAGCAGCCATTACGGGGAAGAGACCCAGTACTTC; cdr3_aa: CASSHYGEETQYF; d_call: -; j_call: TRBJ2-5; clone_size: few; v_call: TRBV14
cdr3_nt: TGTGCCAGCAGTGAATTAAGCTACGAGCAGTACTTC; cdr3_aa: CASSELSYEQYF; d_call: -; j_call: TRBJ2-7; clone_size: -; v_call: TRBV6-1
cdr3_nt: TGCGCCAGCAGCCAAGGGAGACTAGCGGGGGGGCCCTACAATGAGCAGTTCTTC; cdr3_aa: CASSQGRLAGGPYNEQFF; d_call: TRBD2; j_call: TRBJ2-1; clone_size: -; v_call: TRBV4-1
cdr3_nt: TGTGCCAGCAGCTTGGCCGGTGGAGGGACTGAAGCTTTCTTT; cdr3_aa: CASSLAGGGTEAFF; d_call: -; j_call: TRBJ1-1; clone_size: -; v_call: TRBV5-4
cdr3_nt: TGTGCCAGCAGCCAAGATCCTCTAGCGGGAGGGAGCTACACCGGGGAGCTGTTTTTT; cdr3_aa: CASSQDPLAGGSYTGELFF; d_call: TRBD2; j_call: TRBJ2-2; clone_size: -; v_call: TRBV14
cdr3_nt: TGTGCCAGCAGCACGGACTCATCTTTTCCCAATGAGCAGTTCTTC; cdr3_aa: CASSTDSSFPNEQFF; d_call: -; j_call: TRBJ2-1; clone_size: few; v_call: TRBV5-5
cdr3_nt: TGTGCCAGCAGTTTAGTCCCTAGCGGGATCTTCTACGAGCAGTACTTC; cdr3_aa: CASSLVPSGIFYEQYF; d_call: TRBD2; j_call: TRBJ2-7; clone_size: once; v_call: TRBV28
cdr3_nt: TGTGCCAGCAGCTTAGCGGGCCAGAGTGGTGAGCAGTTCTTC; cdr3_aa: CASSLAGQSGEQFF; d_call: -; j_call: TRBJ2-1; clone_size: -; v_call: TRBV11-2
cdr3_nt: TGCGCCAGCATGAAGGCATCAATCGGGACCGGGGAGCTGTTTTTT; cdr3_aa: CASMKASIGTGELFF; d_call: -; j_call: TRBJ2-2; clone_size: few; v_call: TRBV5-1